These 23 T cell receptor beta chains came from one sample sequenced in a study of T cells in narcolepsy. Here immunoSEQ multiplex PCR was the method, and the copy in TCRdb shows in-frame clones only, minus some. The sample yields about 41,000 clones, approximately 90% seen once. Sequencing input: CD45RA- memory CD4+ T cells from PBMCs. Receptors were obtained from a human donor with narcolepsy.

The rearrangement uses TRBV5-1 and TRBJ2-6; a weak D match, TRBD1 (6 bases). V gave up 1 base and J gave up 4 bases, with 24 bases separating them. The germline gives CDR1 SGHRS, CDR2 YFSETQ. The CDR3 has 20 residues. CDR3 sequence: CASSLLVVGRGKSGANVLTF. The CDR3, as DNA: TGCGCCAGCAGCTTGTTAGTTGTTGGCAGGGGAAAGTCCGGGGCCAACGTCCTGACTTTC.

The V call is TRBV6-5, the J call TRBJ2-1; D is perhaps TRBD1 (5 bases). The CDR3 runs 15 residues. V gave up 0 bases and J gave up 6 bases, with 12 bases separating them. Looked up from germline, CDR1 is MNHEY and CDR2 is SVGAGI. CDR3 sequence (DNA): TGTGCCAGCAGTTACTCGCGTCAGGGTGTCAATGAGCAGTTCTTC. Its protein product is CASSYSRQGVNEQFF.

The chain combines TRBV7-9 with TRBJ1-4; D is unclear. V was trimmed by 6 bases and J by 4 bases, leaving 9 bases between them. This CDR3 is 13 amino acids long. Germline CDR1 reads SEHNR; CDR2 reads FQNEAQ (reference sequence). The CDR3 here is CASREAGNEKLFF. Written as DNA, the CDR3 is TGTGCCAGCAGGGAGGCTGGTAATGAAAAACTGTTTTTT.

The rearrangement links TRBV5-6 to TRBJ2-3; D tentatively fits TRBD1 or TRBD2 (5 bases each). The CDR3 sequence is 15 residues long. V shed 5 bases and J shed 3 bases, with 16 bases lying between them. The V gene's germline CDR1 is SGHDT and CDR2 YYEEEE. CDR3 protein: CASSRGGSGTDTQYF. CDR3 bases: TGTGCCAGCAGTAGGGGCGGGTCGGGAACAGATACGCAGTATTTT.

The rearrangement uses TRBV9 and TRBJ2-7; possible D gene TRBD1, 6 bases. CDR3 size: 14 residues. Germline V gene lookup returns CDR1 SGDLS and CDR2 YYNGEE. The V end was cut by 0 bases, the J end by 4 bases, with 11 bases between. The CDR3 nucleotides read TGTGCCAGCAGCGTAGCCAGGGGTTGGTACGAGCAGTACTTC. This sequence encodes CASSVARGWYEQYF.

V usage is TRBV6-1 and J usage is TRBJ1-1; TRBD1 is a possible D gene (6 bases). The CDR3 sequence is 14 residues long. From germline, CDR1 is MNHNS and CDR2 SASEGT. Trimming cost V 10 bases and J 1 base, with 16 bases left between them. In DNA form, the CDR3 reads TGTGCCACCAAATATGTAGGGGGGAACACTGAAGCTTTCTTT. Protein sequence: CATKYVGGNTEAFF.

The chain carries TRBV30 and TRBJ1-5; a possible D gene is TRBD1 (6 bases). V lost 0 bases, J lost 7 bases, and 13 bases lay in between. The germline V gene has CDR1 GTSNPN and CDR2 SVGIG (reference sequence). CDR3 length: 14 residues. Written as DNA, the CDR3 is TGTGCCTGGAGTGTAGGGGGGGGAGGCCAGCCCCAGCATTTT. Protein product: CAWSVGGGGQPQHF.

V is TRBV7-9 and J is TRBJ2-7; D unresolved. This CDR3 has 12 amino acids. The ends were cut back, 5 bases at V and 1 base at J, with 6 bases in the middle. CDR1 is SEHNR, CDR2 FQNEAQ, per germline (reference sequence). CDR3 region: CASSPESYEQYF. The CDR3 DNA follows: TGTGCCAGCAGCCCGGAGTCCTACGAGCAGTACTTC.

Comments on this clone: Other DNA sequences within the sample encode an identical CDR3. V and J are TRBV30 and TRBJ1-2, with no clear D. The ends were cut back, 3 bases at V and 8 bases at J, with 16 bases in the middle. The CDR3 is made up of 13 amino acids. Germline CDR1 reads GTSNPN; CDR2 reads SVGIG (reference sequence). The CDR3 loop is CAWSRGPRRGYTF. The CDR3, as DNA: TGTGCCTGGAGCCGAGGGCCTCGGCGGGGCTACACCTTC. The whole variable domain, filled in from reference TRBV30 and TRBJ1-2, reads SQTIHQWPATLVQPVGSPLSLECTVEGTSNPNLYWYRQAAGRGLQLLFYSVGIGQISSEVPQNLSASRPQDRQFILSSKKLLLSDSGFYLCAWSRGPRRGYTFGSGTRLTVV.

This rearrangement joins TRBV2 to TRBJ1-5; D not certain. Between the trimmed V and J ends, which lost 6 bases and 6 bases, there was a span of 18 bases. The germline V gene has CDR1 SNHLY and CDR2 FYNNEI. The CDR3 covers 15 residues. This CDR3 reads CASSPFVGGRQPQHF. DNA for the CDR3: TGTGCCAGCAGCCCCTTCGTCGGAGGACGTCAGCCCCAGCATTTT.

V is TRBV12-5 and J is TRBJ1-4; TRBD1 matches 9 bases. The germline V gene encodes CDR1 LGHNT and CDR2 FRNRAP. The CDR3 loop spans 18 amino acids. The J segment lost 1 base and the V segment lost 2 bases, leaving 8 bases of the junction unmatched. In DNA, the CDR3 is TGTGCTAGTGGTTTGATCGTGACAGGGGGAGGAACTAATGAAAAACTGTTTTTT. Translated, it gives CASGLIVTGGGTNEKLFF. The full variable domain, rest sourced from reference TRBV12-5 and TRBJ1-4, is DARVTQTPRHKVTEMGQEVTMRCQPILGHNTVFWYRQTMMQGLELLAYFRNRAPLDDSGMPKDRFSAEMPDATLATLKIQPSEPRDSAVYFCASGLIVTGGGTNEKLFFGSGTQLSVL.

V and J are TRBV28 and TRBJ2-7; perhaps TRBD1 as D (5 bases). The V end was cut by 6 bases, the J end by 4 bases, with 13 bases between. The germline CDR1 and CDR2 sequences are MDHEN and SYDVKM. CDR3 length equals 13 residues. The CDR3 loop reads CASRNPQGYEQYF. As DNA, the CDR3 is TGTGCCAGCAGAAACCCCCAGGGTTACGAGCAGTACTTC. The full variable domain, in which reference TRBV28 and TRBJ2-7 provide the parts outside the CDR3, is DVKVTQSSRYLVKRTGEKVFLECVQDMDHENMFWYRQDPGLGLRLIYFSYDVKMKEKGDIPEGYSVSREKKERFSLILESASTNQTSMYLCASRNPQGYEQYFGPGTRLTVT.

The sample holds one count of this clone. This sequence joins TRBV9 and TRBJ2-3; TRBD2 matches 11 bases. V dropped 4 bases and J dropped 7; count of bases not matched to a gene: 11. The CDR3 contains 16 residues. Germline V CDR1 and CDR2: SGDLS, YYNGEE. CDR3 protein: CASSLTTSGGVHTQYF. The CDR3 region has the DNA TGTGCCAGCAGCCTTACTACTAGCGGGGGCGTGCATACGCAGTATTTT. Drawing the rest from reference TRBV9 and TRBJ2-3, the complete variable domain is DSGVTQTPKHLITATGQRVTLRCSPRSGDLSVYWYQQSLDQGLQFLIQYYNGEERAKGNILERFSAQQFPDLHSELNLSSLELGDSALYFCASSLTTSGGVHTQYFGPGTRLTVL.

The chain employs TRBV11-3 and TRBJ2-2; possibly TRBD2 for D (5 bases). The germline V gene encodes CDR1 SGHNT and CDR2 YENEEA. CDR3 size: 19 residues. Trimming removed 0 bases at V and 1 base at J, with 18 bases between. CDR3 sequence reads: CASSLEKWGAEGNTGELFF. CDR3 bases: TGTGCCAGCAGCTTAGAGAAATGGGGAGCGGAAGGGAACACCGGGGAGCTGTTTTTT.

The chain joins TRBV19 to TRBJ2-3; 7 positions match TRBD1. Germline CDR1 and CDR2: LNHDA and SQIVND (reference sequence). V was pared by 8 bases and J by 1 base, with 9 bases of the junction left unmatched. There are 15 residues in the CDR3. DNA for the CDR3: TGTGCCAGTGAAGAGGAAGGACAGGGCACAGATACGCAGTATTTT. This codes for CASEEEGQGTDTQYF.

V is TRBV2 and J is TRBJ2-2; D call uncertain. Trimming cost V 6 bases and J 7 bases, with 6 bases left between them. This CDR3 is built from 11 residues. In germline, CDR1 is SNHLY, CDR2 FYNNEI. Written as DNA, the CDR3 is TGTGCCAGCAGGCTGGGCGGGGAGCTGTTTTTT. Translated: CASRLGGELFF.

V is TRBV18 and J is TRBJ1-5; perhaps TRBD1 as D (5 bases). V was clipped by 6 bases and J by 2 bases, with 14 bases between them. CDR1 is KGHSH and CDR2 is LQKENI in the germline V gene. This CDR3 contains 15 residues. CDR3 sequence reads: CASSSGFGGNQPQHF. The CDR3 coding sequence is TGTGCCAGCTCGTCAGGGTTTGGAGGCAATCAGCCCCAGCATTTT.

About this clone: At one end the junction does not follow the germline gene, possibly because of a read error. The chain uses TRBV7-7 and TRBJ2-2; no reliable D call. Germline-derived CDR1 and CDR2 are SSHAT and FNYEAQ (reference sequence). The CDR3 is 13 amino acids. The CDR3: CASSQKTPGELFF. DNA of the CDR3: TGTGCTAGCAGCCAAAAGACGCCCGGGGAGCTGTTTTTT.

The chain recombines TRBV6-1 with TRBJ2-1; 16 positions agree with TRBD2. The junction had 6 bases not matched to a gene; V was cut back by 4 bases and J by 15 bases. Per germline, CDR1 MNHNS and CDR2 SASEGT. The CDR3 has 14 amino acids. This CDR3 is CASSAGTSGRGGFF. CDR3 DNA sequence: TGTGCCAGCAGTGCAGGGACTAGCGGGAGGGGAGGGTTCTTC.

The CDR3 DNA reads TGTGCCAGTAGTATACTGAAGGGTGGCGAGAATGAGCAGTTCTTC. Amino acid sequence: CASSILKGGENEQFF. The V call is TRBV19, the J call TRBJ2-1; D gene unclear. V was pared by 2 bases and J by 7 bases, with 15 bases between. The CDR3 spans 15 residues. CDR1 and CDR2 from the germline V gene are LNHDA and SQIVND (reference sequence).

The chain couples TRBV9 to TRBJ2-3; D assignment may be TRBD1 or TRBD2 (5 bases each). The V end lost 0 bases, the J end lost 1 base, and 24 bases lay between the germline ends. Germline assignment: CDR1 SGDLS and CDR2 YYNGEE. The CDR3 loop spans 20 amino acids. This CDR3 is CASSVALQGGRAGGTDTQYF. The CDR3 DNA sequence: TGTGCCAGCAGCGTAGCTCTCCAAGGAGGCAGGGCGGGCGGCACAGATACGCAGTATTTT. Variable domain in full (rest from reference TRBV9 and TRBJ2-3): DSGVTQTPKHLITATGQRVTLRCSPRSGDLSVYWYQQSLDQGLQFLIQYYNGEERAKGNILERFSAQQFPDLHSELNLSSLELGDSALYFCASSVALQGGRAGGTDTQYFGPGTRLTVL.

The V call is TRBV9, the J call TRBJ2-3; D is unresolved. CDR1 and CDR2 (germline): SGDLS, YYNGEE. V dropped 4 bases and J dropped 2 bases, with 14 bases sitting between them. The CDR3 consists of 15 residues. The CDR3 here is CASSTDSRYTDTQYF. CDR3 nucleotides: TGTGCCAGCAGCACGGATTCGCGGTACACAGATACGCAGTATTTT.

The chain combines TRBV6-9 with TRBJ1-2, with a weak D call TRBD1 (6 bases). This CDR3 is 16 amino acids long. Trimming shortened V by 2 bases and J by 4 bases, and 17 bases separated the two germline ends. In germline, CDR1 is MNHGY, CDR2 SVAAGI. The CDR3 region is CASSYPPTGPIYGYTF. CDR3 DNA sequence: TGTGCCAGCAGTTATCCCCCTACAGGGCCGATCTATGGCTACACCTTC.